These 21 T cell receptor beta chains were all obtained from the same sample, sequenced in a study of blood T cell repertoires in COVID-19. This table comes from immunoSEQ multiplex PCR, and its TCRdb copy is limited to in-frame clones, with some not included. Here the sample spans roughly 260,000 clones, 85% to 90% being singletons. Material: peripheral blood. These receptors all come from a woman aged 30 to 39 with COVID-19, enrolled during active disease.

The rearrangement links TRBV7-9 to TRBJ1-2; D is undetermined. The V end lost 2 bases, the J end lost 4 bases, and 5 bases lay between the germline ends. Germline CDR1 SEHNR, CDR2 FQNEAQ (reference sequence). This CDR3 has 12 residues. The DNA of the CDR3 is TGTGCCAGCAGCTTACCAGGCTATGGCTACACCTTC. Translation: CASSLPGYGYTF.

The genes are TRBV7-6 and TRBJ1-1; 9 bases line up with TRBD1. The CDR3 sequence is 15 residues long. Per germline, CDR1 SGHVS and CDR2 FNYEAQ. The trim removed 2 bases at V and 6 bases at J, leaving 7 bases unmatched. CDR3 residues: CASSLSQGALAEAFF. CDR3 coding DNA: TGTGCCAGCAGCTTATCACAGGGGGCGTTAGCTGAAGCTTTCTTT.

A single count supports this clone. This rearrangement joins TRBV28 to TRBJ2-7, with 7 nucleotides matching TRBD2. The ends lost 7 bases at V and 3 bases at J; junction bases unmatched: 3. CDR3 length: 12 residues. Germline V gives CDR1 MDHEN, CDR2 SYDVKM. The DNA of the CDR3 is TGTGCCAGCATTGGGGGGGTCTACGAGCAGTACTTC. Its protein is CASIGGVYEQYF.

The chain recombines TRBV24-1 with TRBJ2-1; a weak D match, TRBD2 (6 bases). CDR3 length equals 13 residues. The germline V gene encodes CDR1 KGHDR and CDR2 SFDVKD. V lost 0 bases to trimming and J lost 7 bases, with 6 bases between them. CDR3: CATSDLGGNEQFF. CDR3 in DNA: TGTGCCACCAGTGATTTGGGGGGGAATGAGCAGTTCTTC.

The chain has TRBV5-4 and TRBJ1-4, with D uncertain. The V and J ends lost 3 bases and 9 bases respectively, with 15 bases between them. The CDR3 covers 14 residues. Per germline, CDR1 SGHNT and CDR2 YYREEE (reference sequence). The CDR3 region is CASSSTTGSKKLFF. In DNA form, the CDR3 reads TGTGCCAGCAGCTCCACGACCGGGTCCAAAAAACTGTTTTTT.

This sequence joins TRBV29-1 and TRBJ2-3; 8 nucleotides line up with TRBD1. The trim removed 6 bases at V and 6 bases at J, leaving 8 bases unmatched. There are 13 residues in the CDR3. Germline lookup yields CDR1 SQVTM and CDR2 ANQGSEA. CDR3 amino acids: CSVSGQGSDTQYF. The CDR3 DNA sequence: TGCAGCGTGTCCGGACAGGGTTCCGATACGCAGTATTTT.

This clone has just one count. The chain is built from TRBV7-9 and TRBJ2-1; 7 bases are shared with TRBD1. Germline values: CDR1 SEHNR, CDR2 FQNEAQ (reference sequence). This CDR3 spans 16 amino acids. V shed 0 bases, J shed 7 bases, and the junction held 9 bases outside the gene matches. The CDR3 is CASSLALQGFGNEQFF. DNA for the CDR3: TGTGCCAGCAGCTTAGCCTTACAGGGGTTCGGGAATGAGCAGTTCTTC.

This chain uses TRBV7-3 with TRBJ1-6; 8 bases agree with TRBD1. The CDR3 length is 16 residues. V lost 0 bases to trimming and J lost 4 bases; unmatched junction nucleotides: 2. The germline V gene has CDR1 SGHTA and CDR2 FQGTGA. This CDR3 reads CASSLTGQDYNSPLHF. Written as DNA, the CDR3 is TGTGCCAGCAGCTTAACGGGACAGGATTATAATTCACCCCTCCACTTT.

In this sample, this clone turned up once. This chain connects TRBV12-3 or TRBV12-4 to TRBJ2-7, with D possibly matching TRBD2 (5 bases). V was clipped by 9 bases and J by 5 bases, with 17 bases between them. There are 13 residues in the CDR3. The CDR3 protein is CASQARGPHEQYF. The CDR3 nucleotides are TGTGCCAGTCAGGCGAGAGGGCCCCACGAGCAGTACTTC.

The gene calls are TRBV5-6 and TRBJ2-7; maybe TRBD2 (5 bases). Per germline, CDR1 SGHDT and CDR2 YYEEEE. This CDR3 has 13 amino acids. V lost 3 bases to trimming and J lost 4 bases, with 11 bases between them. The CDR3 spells CASSWRGLYEQYF. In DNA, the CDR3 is TGTGCCAGCAGCTGGCGAGGGCTATACGAGCAGTACTTC.

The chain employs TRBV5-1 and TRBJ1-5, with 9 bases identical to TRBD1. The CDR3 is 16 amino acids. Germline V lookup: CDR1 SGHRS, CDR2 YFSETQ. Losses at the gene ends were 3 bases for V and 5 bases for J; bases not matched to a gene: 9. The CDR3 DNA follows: TGCGCCAGCAGCTCGAACCCGGGACAGGGTTATCAGCCCCAGCATTTT. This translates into CASSSNPGQGYQPQHF.

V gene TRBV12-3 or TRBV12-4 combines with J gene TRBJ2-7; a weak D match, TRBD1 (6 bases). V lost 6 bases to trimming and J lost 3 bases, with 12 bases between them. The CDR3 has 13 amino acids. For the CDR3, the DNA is TGTGCCAGCAGCTCTGGACAGCTCTACGAGCAGTACTTC. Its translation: CASSSGQLYEQYF.

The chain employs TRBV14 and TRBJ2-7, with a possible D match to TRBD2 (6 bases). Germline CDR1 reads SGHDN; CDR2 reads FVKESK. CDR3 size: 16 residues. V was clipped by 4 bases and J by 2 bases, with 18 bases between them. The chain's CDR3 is CASSPLAAGAPYEQYF. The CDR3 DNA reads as TGTGCCAGCAGCCCACTAGCCGCTGGCGCACCCTACGAGCAGTACTTC.

CDR3 nucleotide sequence: TGTGCCACCAGTGATGGCGGACAGGACGAGCAGTACTTC. This translates into CATSDGGQDEQYF. V usage is TRBV24-1 and J usage is TRBJ2-7, with 7 positions matching TRBD1. Germline V lookup: CDR1 KGHDR, CDR2 SFDVKD. After removal of 3 bases from V and 5 bases from J, the junction contained 3 bases not matched to a gene. The CDR3 has 13 residues.

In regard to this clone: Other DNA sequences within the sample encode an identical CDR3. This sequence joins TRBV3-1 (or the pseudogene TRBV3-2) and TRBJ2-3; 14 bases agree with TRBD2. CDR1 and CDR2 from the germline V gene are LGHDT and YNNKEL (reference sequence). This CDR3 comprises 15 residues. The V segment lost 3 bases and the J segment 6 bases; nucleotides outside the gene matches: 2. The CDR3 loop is CASSQGLAGEDTQYF. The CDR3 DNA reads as TGTGCCAGCAGCCAGGGACTAGCGGGAGAGGATACGCAGTATTTT.

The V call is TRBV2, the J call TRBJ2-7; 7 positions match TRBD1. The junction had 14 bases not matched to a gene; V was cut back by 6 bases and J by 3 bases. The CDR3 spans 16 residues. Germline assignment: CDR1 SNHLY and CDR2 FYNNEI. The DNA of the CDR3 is TGTGCCAGCAGAAACGACAGGGACAACCTTTTCTACGAGCAGTACTTC. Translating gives CASRNDRDNLFYEQYF.

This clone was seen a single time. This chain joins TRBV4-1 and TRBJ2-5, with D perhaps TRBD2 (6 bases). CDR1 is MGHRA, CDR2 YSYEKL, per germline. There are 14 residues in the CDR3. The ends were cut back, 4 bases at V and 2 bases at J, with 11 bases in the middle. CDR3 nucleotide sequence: TGCGCCAGCAGCCTTGGCGGGAATCAAGAGACCCAGTACTTC. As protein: CASSLGGNQETQYF.

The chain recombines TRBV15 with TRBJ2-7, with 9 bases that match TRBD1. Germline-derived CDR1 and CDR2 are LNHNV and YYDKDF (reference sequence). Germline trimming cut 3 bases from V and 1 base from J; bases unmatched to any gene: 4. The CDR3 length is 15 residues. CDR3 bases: TGTGCCACCAGCAGGGACAGGGGAGGTTCCTACGAGCAGTACTTC. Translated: CATSRDRGGSYEQYF.

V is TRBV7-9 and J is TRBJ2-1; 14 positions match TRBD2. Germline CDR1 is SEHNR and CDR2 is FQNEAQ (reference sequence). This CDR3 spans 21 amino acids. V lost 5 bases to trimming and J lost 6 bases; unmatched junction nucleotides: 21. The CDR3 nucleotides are TGTGCCAGCAGCATGGCCAGGGGGCGACTAGCGGGAGGGAAGGGAGGCAATGAGCAGTTCTTC. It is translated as CASSMARGRLAGGKGGNEQFF. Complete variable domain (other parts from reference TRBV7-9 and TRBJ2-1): DTGVSQNPRHKITKRGQNVTFRCDPISEHNRLYWYRQTLGQGPEFLTYFQNEAQLEKSRLLSDRFSAERPKGSFSTLEIQRTEQGDSAMYLCASSMARGRLAGGKGGNEQFFGPGTRLTVL.

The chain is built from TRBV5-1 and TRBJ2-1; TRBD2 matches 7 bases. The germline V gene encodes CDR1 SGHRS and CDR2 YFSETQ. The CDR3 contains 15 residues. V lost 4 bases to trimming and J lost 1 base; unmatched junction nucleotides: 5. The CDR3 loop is CASSQLAKSYNEQFF. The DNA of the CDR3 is TGCGCCAGCAGCCAACTAGCGAAATCCTACAATGAGCAGTTCTTC.

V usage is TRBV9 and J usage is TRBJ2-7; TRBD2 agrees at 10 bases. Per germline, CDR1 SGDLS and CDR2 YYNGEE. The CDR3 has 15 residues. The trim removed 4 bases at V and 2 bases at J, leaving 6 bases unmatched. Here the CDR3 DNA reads TGTGCCAGCAGCCCAGCGGGAGGGAGGCCCTACGAGCAGTACTTC. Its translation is CASSPAGGRPYEQYF.